The clone carrying this T cell receptor beta chain has just a few counts. Profiled with immunoSEQ multiplex PCR; TCRdb holds only in-frame clones, not every one. The sample has over a million clones; approximately 72% are singletons. V lost 0 bases, J lost 2 bases, and 15 bases lay in between. This CDR3 contains 17 residues. The germline CDR1 and CDR2 sequences are KGHSH and LQKENI. These data originate in a study of shared clonotypes between healthy human individuals. The chain joins TRBV18 to TRBJ2-3; tentatively, D is TRBD2 (6 bases). The source material was memory CD4+ T cells sorted from blood. This sample's subset: CD45RA-negative fraction. The TCR was taken from a man between 18 and 29 years old in good health. The CDR3 DNA reads as TGTGCCAGCTCACCACCGCGGGGAAGCGGCGACACAGATACGCAGTATTTT. Translated, it gives CASSPPRGSGDTDTQYF.